A selection of T cell receptor beta chains follows, all from one sample in a study of blood T cell repertoires in COVID-19. The repertoire was sequenced with immunoSEQ multiplex PCR; TCRdb's copy has only in-frame clones and lacks some. The repertoire consists of 300,000 to 350,000 clones, with 87% occurring once and the leading ten covering more than 7.5%. Material for sequencing was peripheral blood. Receptor source: a man aged 25-45 years with COVID-19, enrolled during active disease. CDR3s include the opening cysteine and the closing phenylalanine or tryptophan. A D gene is named only where the DNA matches it firmly. Clone size is stated in some rows and not others, as once, few, many or a class when expanded.

j_call d_call v_call clone_size cdr3_aa cdr3_nt
TRBJ2-7 NA TRBV6-2/TRBV6-3 NA CASSPAFPGYEQYF TGTGCCAGCAGCCCCGCTTTTCCGGGCTACGAGCAGTACTTC
TRBJ2-2 TRBD2 TRBV11-3 NA CASSSFETSGRETNTGELFF TGTGCCAGCAGCTCATTCGAGACTAGCGGGAGGGAGACGAACACCGGGGAGCTGTTTTTT
TRBJ1-1 NA TRBV4-1 NA CASSPPGEEAFF TGCGCCAGCAGCCCTCCTGGAGAAGAAGCTTTCTTT
TRBJ2-7 TRBD1 TRBV18 NA CASSPTGQGSYEQYF TGTGCCAGCTCACCCACCGGACAGGGTAGTTACGAGCAGTACTTC
TRBJ1-2 NA TRBV28 NA CASKLQGWYGYTF TGTGCCAGCAAACTACAGGGTTGGTATGGCTACACCTTC
TRBJ2-7 NA TRBV9 NA CASSVGGTQDLYEQYF TGTGCCAGCAGCGTAGGTGGGACACAGGACTTGTACGAGCAGTACTTC
TRBJ2-1 TRBD2 TRBV6-4 NA CASSLGTSGSREQFF TGTGCCAGCAGTCTTGGGACTAGCGGGAGCCGTGAGCAGTTCTTC
TRBJ1-1 TRBD1 TRBV5-1 NA CASSQRTGLGTEAFF TGCGCCAGCAGCCAGCGGACAGGGCTTGGCACTGAAGCTTTCTTT
TRBJ1-6 NA TRBV19 NA CASSIKEEFSYNSPLHF TGTGCCAGTAGTATTAAAGAGGAGTTCTCCTATAATTCACCCCTCCACTTT
TRBJ2-1 NA TRBV7-9 NA CASSISGGAYNEQFF TGTGCCAGCAGCATCAGCGGAGGAGCCTACAATGAGCAGTTCTTC
TRBJ2-1 NA TRBV27 NA CASSLSTSYNEQFF TGTGCCAGCAGTTTATCGACTAGCTACAATGAGCAGTTCTTC
TRBJ2-7 TRBD1 TRBV5-1 once CASSSPGQGIYEQYF TGCGCCAGCAGTTCCCCGGGACAGGGGATCTACGAGCAGTACTTC
TRBJ2-3 NA TRBV7-6 NA CASSLGGTDTQYF TGTGCCAGCAGCTTAGGAGGCACAGATACGCAGTATTTT
TRBJ2-7 NA TRBV15 NA CATSRVDSYEQYF TGTGCCACCAGCAGAGTGGACAGCTACGAGCAGTACTTC
TRBJ2-7 TRBD2 TRBV4-2 NA CASSQGITSGSIYEQYF TGTGCCAGCAGCCAAGGGATTACCAGCGGGAGTATCTACGAGCAGTACTTC
TRBJ1-1 NA TRBV7-3 NA CASSPHGVTSNTEAFF TGTGCCAGCAGCCCCCACGGGGTTACATCTAACACTGAAGCTTTCTTT
TRBJ2-3 TRBD2 TRBV2 NA CASSGRLAQFTDTQYF TGTGCCAGCAGTGGCAGACTAGCACAATTCACAGATACGCAGTATTTT
TRBJ2-2 NA TRBV19 NA CASSITSASTGELFF TGTGCCAGTAGTATCACTAGTGCTAGCACCGGGGAGCTGTTTTTT
TRBJ2-7 NA TRBV11-3 NA CASSSGGSSYEQYF TGTGCCAGCAGCTCGGGTGGCAGCTCCTACGAGCAGTACTTC
TRBJ2-1 TRBD1 TRBV19 NA CASRFDRGYNEQFF TGTGCCAGTAGATTCGACAGGGGGTACAATGAGCAGTTCTTC
TRBJ1-1 TRBD1 TRBV29-1 NA CSVVPGGGQGTEAFF TGCAGCGTTGTTCCAGGGGGGGGACAGGGCACTGAAGCTTTCTTT
TRBJ1-5 NA TRBV28 NA CASSLIETERQPQHF TGTGCCAGCAGCCTGATCGAGACAGAACGCCAGCCCCAGCATTTT
TRBJ1-1 TRBD1 TRBV6-5 few CASSYWTGGNTEAFF TGTGCCAGCAGTTATTGGACAGGGGGGAACACTGAAGCTTTCTTT
TRBJ2-2 NA TRBV21-1 few CASSSRRASGRARNGELFF TGTGCCAGCAGCTCAAGACGGGCTAGCGGGAGGGCACGTAACGGGGAGCTGTTTTTT
TRBJ2-1 TRBD2 TRBV18 NA CASPAGALPLEQFF TGTGCCAGCCCAGCGGGAGCCTTGCCGCTCGAGCAGTTCTTC
TRBJ2-2 TRBD2 TRBV7-3 NA CASSLRASGSTGELFF TGTGCCAGCAGCTTAAGGGCTAGCGGAAGCACCGGGGAGCTGTTTTTT
TRBJ2-1 TRBD1 TRBV18 NA CASSPPWTGNNEQFF TGTGCCAGCTCACCACCATGGACAGGGAACAATGAGCAGTTCTTC
TRBJ1-6 TRBD1 TRBV27 NA CASSPDRGGSPLHF TGTGCCAGCAGCCCAGACAGGGGGGGATCACCCCTCCACTTT
TRBJ1-1 NA TRBV12-3/TRBV12-4 NA CASSSSTGAEAFF NA
TRBJ2-7 TRBD2 TRBV28 NA CASSFRTGTSGFYEQYF TGTGCCAGCAGTTTTCGAACCGGGACTAGCGGGTTCTACGAGCAGTACTTC
TRBJ2-7 NA TRBV19 NA CASSIKGGGPYEQYF TGTGCCAGTAGTATTAAGGGAGGAGGACCCTACGAGCAGTACTTC
TRBJ2-3 TRBD2 TRBV4-3 NA CASSQDYRGLGKTDTQYF TGCGCCAGCAGCCAAGATTATAGGGGACTAGGGAAGACAGATACGCAGTATTTT
TRBJ2-5 TRBD2 TRBV3-1/TRBV3-2 medium-sized CASSQYFAGGQETQYF TGTGCCAGCAGCCAATATTTTGCGGGAGGGCAAGAGACCCAGTACTTC
TRBJ1-1 NA TRBV7-3 few CASSPTGLNTEAFF TGTGCCAGCAGCCCGACAGGTTTGAACACTGAAGCTTTCTTT
TRBJ1-2 NA TRBV6-6 NA CASRPTPDTSYGYTF TGTGCCAGCAGACCCACCCCGGACACCTCCTATGGCTACACCTTC
TRBJ2-2 TRBD1 TRBV5-1 NA CASREPGQGHTGELFF TGCGCCAGCAGGGAGCCGGGACAGGGGCACACCGGGGAGCTGTTTTTT
TRBJ2-2 TRBD1 TRBV4-3 NA CASSQATTGGYTGELFF TGCGCCAGCAGCCAAGCGACAACAGGGGGGTACACCGGGGAGCTGTTTTTT
TRBJ2-3 NA TRBV25-1 NA CASSEIYRGEQYF TGTGCCAGCAGTGAAATATATAGGGGCGAGCAGTATTTT
TRBJ1-4 NA TRBV5-1 NA CASREAFSDEKLFF TGCGCCAGCAGGGAAGCGTTTTCTGATGAAAAACTGTTTTTT
TRBJ2-7 TRBD2 TRBV2 once CASSPGLDNEQYF TGTGCCAGCAGCCCGGGACTAGATAACGAGCAGTACTTC
TRBJ2-1 NA TRBV5-1 NA CASSPKAGGYNEQFF TGCGCCAGCTCCCCTAAGGCGGGTGGGTACAATGAGCAGTTCTTC
TRBJ1-1 NA TRBV20-1 NA CSASLAPKTNTEAFF TGCAGTGCTAGTTTGGCCCCCAAAACGAACACTGAAGCTTTCTTT